This passage covers 18 T cell receptor beta chains from one sample sequenced in a study of blood T cell repertoires in COVID-19. Measured with immunoSEQ multiplex PCR; TCRdb has only the in-frame clones, and not every one. The table lists roughly 350,000 clones, around 90% of them singletons, with less than 3.5% in the top ten. Specimen: peripheral blood. The origin of the receptors is a woman aged 18-35 years who had recovered from COVID-19.

The rearrangement links TRBV20-1 to TRBJ2-3; TRBD2 matches at 7 bases. The CDR3 contains 11 residues. Germline V gives CDR1 DFQATT, CDR2 SNEGSKA (reference sequence). The CDR3 DNA follows: TGCAGCACCCTAGCGGCAGATACGCAGTATTTT. This gives the protein CSTLAADTQYF.

The chain employs TRBV6-5 and TRBJ2-3; possibly TRBD2 for D (5 bases). Per germline, CDR1 MNHEY and CDR2 SVGAGI. The CDR3 has 13 residues. V lost 2 bases and J 7 bases, leaving 10 bases between the germline ends. This CDR3 reads CASSYQSGYTQYF. The CDR3 DNA follows: TGTGCCAGCAGTTACCAATCGGGGTATACGCAGTATTTT.

This chain connects TRBV19 to TRBJ2-2; D gene uncertain. This CDR3 has 17 residues. V lost 1 base and J lost 4, with 16 bases in between. The germline V gene has CDR1 LNHDA and CDR2 SQIVND (reference sequence). The CDR3 coding sequence is TGTGCCAGTAGTATAGGGGTTTTAACACAGTCCACCGGGGAGCTGTTTTTT. As protein: CASSIGVLTQSTGELFF.

The chain links TRBV24-1 to TRBJ1-2; 7 positions agree with TRBD1. The CDR3 has 14 amino acids. With V trimmed by 4 bases and J by 6 bases, 7 bases remained unmatched. Germline V gene sequence: CDR1 KGHDR, CDR2 SFDVKD. The chain's CDR3 is CATSDSDREDGYTF. In nucleotides, the CDR3 is TGTGCCACCAGTGACTCCGACAGGGAGGATGGCTACACCTTC.

The chain uses TRBV6-5 and TRBJ2-7; 10 bases fit TRBD1. The V and J ends lost 11 bases and 4 bases, in that order; junction bases with no gene match: 11. The germline V gene has CDR1 MNHEY and CDR2 SVGAGI. This CDR3 spans 14 amino acids. CDR3 bases: TGTGCCCTTGCACGCTCGGGACAGGGGTACGAGCAGTACGTC. Translating gives CALARSGQGYEQYV.

The rearrangement uses TRBV6-6 and TRBJ1-5; a possible D gene is TRBD1 (5 bases). Germline values: CDR1 MNHNY, CDR2 SVGAGI (reference sequence). Trimming took off 2 bases at V and 3 bases at J, with 14 bases between the two ends. This CDR3 is built from 16 residues. CDR3 in amino acids: CASSYGERGDNQPQHF. CDR3 sequence (DNA): TGTGCCAGCAGTTACGGTGAACGGGGGGACAATCAGCCCCAGCATTTT.

This clone was seen once. The V gene is TRBV29-1, the J gene TRBJ1-1; D is uncertain. V was trimmed by 3 bases and J by 5 bases, leaving 16 bases between them. This CDR3 spans 14 amino acids. CDR1 is SQVTM, CDR2 ANQGSEA, per germline. The CDR3 nucleotides are TGCAGCGTTGACTCTTGGGCCCGACGGACTGAAGCTTTCTTT. As protein: CSVDSWARRTEAFF. Full variable domain (remainder filled in from reference TRBV29-1 and TRBJ1-1): SAVISQKPSRDICQRGTSLTIQCQVDSQVTMMFWYRQQPGQSLTLIATANQGSEATYESGFVIDKFPISRPNLTFSTLTVSNMSPEDSSIYLCSVDSWARRTEAFFGQGTRLTVV.

The chain uses TRBV30 and TRBJ2-1; the D gene is possibly TRBD1 (5 bases). CDR3 length: 13 residues. The V and J ends lost 3 bases and 0 bases respectively, with 6 bases between them. CDR1 is GTSNPN and CDR2 is SVGIG in the germline V gene (reference sequence). CDR3 loop: CAWRQDSYNEQFF. In DNA, the CDR3 is TGTGCCTGGAGACAGGACTCCTACAATGAGCAGTTCTTC.

V gene TRBV6-5 combines with J gene TRBJ2-3, with D hard to call. With 1 base removed from V and 0 bases from J, the gap between germline ends came to 5 bases. Per the germline V gene, CDR1 is MNHEY and CDR2 is SVGAGI. There are 14 residues in the CDR3. CDR3 DNA: TGTGCCAGCAGTTACTTACTGAGCACAGATACGCAGTATTTT. It codes for CASSYLLSTDTQYF.

The chain has TRBV10-3 and TRBJ1-5; TRBD1 might be the D (6 bases). The V end was cut by 4 bases, the J end by 1 base, with 8 bases between. This CDR3 comprises 14 residues. Germline CDR1 reads ENHRY; CDR2 reads SYGVKD. The CDR3 here is CAISGQGSNQPQHF. In DNA, the CDR3 is TGTGCCATCAGTGGGCAGGGGAGCAATCAGCCCCAGCATTTT.

This chain uses TRBV5-1 with TRBJ2-7; 11 bases align to TRBD2. With V trimmed by 1 base and J by 4 bases, 1 base remained unmatched. Germline V gives CDR1 SGHRS, CDR2 YFSETQ. This CDR3 comprises 14 residues. The CDR3 loop is CASSLTSGSYEQYV. CDR3 sequence (DNA): TGCGCCAGCAGCTTGACTAGCGGGAGTTACGAGCAGTACGTC.

The chain joins TRBV6-2 or TRBV6-3 to TRBJ2-2, with D possibly matching TRBD1 (6 bases). CDR1 and CDR2 (germline): MNHEY, SVGEGT. V lost 4 bases and J lost 1, with 10 bases in between. The CDR3 is made up of 15 amino acids. This CDR3 is CASSWTDLNTGELFF. For the CDR3, the DNA is TGTGCCAGCAGTTGGACAGACTTGAACACCGGGGAGCTGTTTTTT.

The chain uses TRBV7-9 and TRBJ2-5; TRBD2 matches 7 bases. Losses at the gene ends were 3 bases for V and 4 bases for J; bases not matched to a gene: 5. The CDR3 is 14 amino acids. Germline CDR1 is SEHNR and CDR2 is FQNEAQ (reference sequence). The CDR3 sequence: CASSFGGSIETQYF. The CDR3 DNA reads as TGTGCCAGCAGCTTTGGCGGGAGTATAGAGACCCAGTACTTC.

The V and J genes are TRBV7-2 and TRBJ2-5; TRBD2 agrees at 7 bases. The CDR3 length is 16 residues. Germline CDR1 and CDR2: SGHTA and FQGNSA. The V and J ends lost 5 bases and 2 bases, in that order; junction bases with no gene match: 11. CDR3 coding DNA: TGTGCCAGCAGCCCCCTCGTCGGGGGGTTGCAAGAGACCCAGTACTTC. This encodes CASSPLVGGLQETQYF.

The V and J genes are TRBV6-5 and TRBJ1-2, with TRBD1 matching over 11 bases. The CDR3 covers 15 residues. V shed 2 bases, J shed 7 bases, and the junction held 6 bases outside the gene matches. CDR1 and CDR2 (germline): MNHEY, SVGAGI. The CDR3 bases are TGTGCCAGCAGTTACACGGACAGGGGGCCTGGTGGCTACACCTTC. Its translation is CASSYTDRGPGGYTF.

CDR3 in amino acids: CATSRDRGRWADTQYF. CDR3 in DNA: TGTGCCACCAGCAGAGATCGGGGGAGGTGGGCAGATACGCAGTATTTT. The chain joins TRBV15 to TRBJ2-3; the D gene is possibly TRBD2 (6 bases). Germline-derived CDR1 and CDR2 are LNHNV and YYDKDF (reference sequence). This CDR3 is 16 amino acids long. The V end lost 0 bases, the J end lost 4 bases, and 14 bases lay between the germline ends.

The gene calls are TRBV5-1 and TRBJ2-6, with TRBD1 as a possible D gene (5 bases). The germline V gene encodes CDR1 SGHRS and CDR2 YFSETQ. The germline V and J ends were trimmed by 0 bases and 4 bases, with 8 bases remaining between them. CDR3 length: 15 amino acids. The CDR3 loop reads CASSLGQPGANVLTF. The CDR3 DNA follows: TGCGCCAGCAGCTTGGGACAGCCCGGGGCCAACGTCCTGACTTTC.

This chain connects TRBV29-1 to TRBJ2-5; D gene uncertain. In germline, CDR1 is SQVTM, CDR2 ANQGSEA. Deletions cut 7 bases from V and 5 bases from J, with 20 bases between. This CDR3 comprises 14 residues. DNA of the CDR3: TGCAGCGCGGAACACACGGGTCGACGGGAGACCCAGTACTTC. It translates to CSAEHTGRRETQYF.